One T cell receptor beta chain is described in this entry. The entry originates in a study of blood T cell repertoires in COVID-19. Study-wide context: COVID-19 samples collected from the United States, Italy and Spain covered acute and convalescent phases. PBMCs, B-cell-depleted T cells, or T cells provided the cDNA or gDNA that made up the material.

The V gene end was trimmed by 2 bases and the J gene end by 3 bases; junction bases not matched to a gene: 9. CDR3 length: 16 amino acids. The germline gives CDR1 KGHSH, CDR2 LQKENI. Per the original data handling: How many nucleated cells were present was estimated from reference gene primer amplification. The assay was immunoSEQ multiplex PCR, and TCRdb's table has in-frame clones only and misses some. D and trimming come from the DNA, and the V and J calls and clone size come from that table. The data hold about 290,000 clones, with about 85% observed a single time. The sample consisted of peripheral blood. The receptor comes from a woman aged 50 to 60 with active or convalescent COVID-19. The chain has TRBV18 and TRBJ2-7; 8 bases line up with TRBD1. CDR3 sequence: CASSPASGQEFYEQYF. The DNA for the CDR3 is TGTGCCAGCTCACCAGCTTCGGGACAGGAGTTCTACGAGCAGTACTTC.